The 25 T cell receptor beta chains below all came from one sample that was sequenced in a study of PD-L1 blockade in urothelial cancer. The table came from immunoSEQ multiplex PCR; TCRdb's copy has only in-frame clones and leaves some out. The top ten clones hold around 2.4% of a sample with roughly 100,000 clones, about 85% of them seen once. The source was PBMCs, collected around atezolizumab (anti-PD-L1) treatment. The receptor set was obtained from a man aged 45 to 65 with urothelial cancer.

This clone was found many times. The J gene is TRBJ1-4, the V gene TRBV19; the D gene is possibly TRBD1 (6 bases). Germline values: CDR1 LNHDA, CDR2 SQIVND (reference sequence). Trimming shortened V by 8 bases and J by 7 bases, and 8 bases separated the two germline ends. The CDR3 sequence is 11 residues long. This chain's CDR3 is CASQGFEKLFF. DNA for the CDR3: TGTGCCAGTCAGGGGTTTGAAAAACTGTTTTTT.

This rearrangement joins TRBV7-9 to TRBJ2-2; D is ambiguous. Germline V gene lookup returns CDR1 SEHNR and CDR2 FQNEAQ (reference sequence). The CDR3 extends over 14 amino acids. Trimming stripped 2 bases from V and 4 bases from J, with 8 bases between. For the CDR3, the DNA is TGTGCCAGCAGCTTACCACGGTTCACCGGGGAGCTGTTTTTT. It encodes CASSLPRFTGELFF.

The J gene is TRBJ2-1, the V gene TRBV19, with 7 positions matching TRBD2. The junction had 5 bases not matched to a gene; V was cut back by 5 bases and J by 1 base. CDR3 size: 15 residues. Germline V gives CDR1 LNHDA, CDR2 SQIVND (reference sequence). CDR3 region: CASSPRLASYNEQFF. The DNA for the CDR3 is TGTGCCAGTAGTCCCCGACTAGCATCCTACAATGAGCAGTTCTTC.

The rearrangement uses TRBV10-2 and TRBJ1-3; D is unclear. Trimming removed 4 bases at V and 0 bases at J, with 7 bases between. CDR3 size: 14 residues. Germline values: CDR1 WSHSY, CDR2 SAAADI. The CDR3 nucleotides read TGCGCCAGCAGTGCGAGTAGCTCTGGAAACACCATATATTTT. Amino acid sequence: CASSASSSGNTIYF.

This chain links TRBV7-9 with TRBJ2-3, with D possibly matching TRBD2 (6 bases). Germline V CDR1 and CDR2: SEHNR, FQNEAQ (reference sequence). The CDR3 spans 14 residues. V was clipped by 7 bases and J by 0 bases, with 11 bases between them. The CDR3 here is CASITAGSTDTQYF. The CDR3, as DNA: TGTGCCAGCATTACCGCGGGGAGCACAGATACGCAGTATTTT.

J is TRBJ1-6 and V is TRBV11-2; D is perhaps TRBD1 (6 bases). Germline CDR1 and CDR2: SGHAT and FQNNGV. This CDR3 comprises 14 residues. V was clipped by 1 base and J by 14 bases, with 15 bases between them. The DNA of the CDR3 is TGTGCCAGCAGCTTAGTGCGACGGACAGAGACCCTCCACTTT. As protein: CASSLVRRTETLHF.

This chain joins TRBV19 and TRBJ1-5; TRBD1 aligns across 10 bases. V lost 7 bases to trimming and J lost 8 bases; unmatched junction nucleotides: 11. The CDR3 length is 15 residues. CDR1 and CDR2 from the germline V gene are LNHDA and SQIVND (reference sequence). The CDR3 nucleotides are TGTGCCAGTATGCTCGGGACAGGGGTTCGGAAGCCCCAGCATTTT. Translation: CASMLGTGVRKPQHF.

V usage is TRBV19 and J usage is TRBJ1-5; D unclear. The CDR3 consists of 15 residues. CDR1 and CDR2 (germline): LNHDA, SQIVND (reference sequence). V was cut by 5 bases and J by 7 bases, with 18 bases left in between. CDR3 sequence: CASSPGLMGGQPQHF. The CDR3 coding sequence is TGTGCCAGTAGTCCAGGCCTGATGGGAGGGCAGCCCCAGCATTTT.

The chain is built from TRBV11-2 and TRBJ2-2; TRBD2 matches 9 bases. Germline V lookup: CDR1 SGHAT, CDR2 FQNNGV. The CDR3 length is 18 residues. With V trimmed by 4 bases and J by 5 bases, 14 bases remained unmatched. For the CDR3, the DNA is TGTGCCAGCAGCTGGGGCCTGGGTAGCGGGAGTAGGACCGGGGAGCTGTTTTTT. Translation: CASSWGLGSGSRTGELFF.

CDR3 DNA sequence: TGTGCCAGCAGTGAAGGTAGTTCTCTTCAGGACACTGAAGCTTTCTTT. This codes for CASSEGSSLQDTEAFF. The chain carries TRBV2 and TRBJ1-1; no definite D call. CDR3 length: 16 amino acids. V was clipped by 1 base and J by 3 bases, with 15 bases between them. Germline V lookup: CDR1 SNHLY, CDR2 FYNNEI.

The chain employs TRBV2 and TRBJ2-1; D ambiguous. CDR1 is SNHLY, CDR2 FYNNEI, per germline. The germline V and J ends were trimmed by 4 bases and 9 bases, with 7 bases remaining between them. CDR3 length: 11 residues. The CDR3 loop reads CASSARSEQFF. As DNA, the CDR3 is TGTGCCAGCAGTGCGCGAAGTGAGCAGTTCTTC.

This clone showed up just a few times. The chain couples TRBV6-1 to TRBJ1-6; a weak D match, TRBD1 (6 bases). The ends were cut back, 6 bases at V and 9 bases at J, with 12 bases in the middle. CDR1 and CDR2 from the germline V gene are MNHNS and SASEGT. CDR3 length equals 13 residues. The CDR3 nucleotides are TGTGCCAGCAGGGGGACATTGGTTTCACCCCTCCACTTT. It codes for CASRGTLVSPLHF.

V gene TRBV4-1 combines with J gene TRBJ2-5; TRBD1 is a possible D gene (6 bases). CDR3 length equals 14 residues. The germline V gene has CDR1 MGHRA and CDR2 YSYEKL. The V gene lost 4 bases and the J gene lost 5 bases, with 14 bases spanning the gap. The CDR3 bases are TGCGCCAGCAGCCCACAGGGTTTTGTGGAGACCCAGTACTTC. Protein sequence: CASSPQGFVETQYF.

This clone appeared a single time. The V gene is TRBV19, the J gene TRBJ2-2; D possibly corresponds to TRBD2 (6 bases). The CDR3 consists of 14 residues. From germline, CDR1 is LNHDA and CDR2 SQIVND (reference sequence). V was pared by 8 bases and J by 3 bases, with 13 bases between. The CDR3 DNA follows: TGTGCCAGTGGGGACTTAATATACACCGGGGAGCTGTTTTTT. Translating it yields CASGDLIYTGELFF. The full variable domain, rest sourced from reference TRBV19 and TRBJ2-2, is DGGITQSPKYLFRKEGQNVTLSCEQNLNHDAMYWYRQDPGQGLRLIYYSQIVNDFQKGDIAEGYSVSREKKESFPLTVTSAQKNPTAFYLCASGDLIYTGELFFGEGSRLTVL.

This sequence joins TRBV5-1 and TRBJ2-7, with TRBD2 identical over 9 bases. The length of the CDR3 is 14 residues. The V gene end was trimmed by 3 bases and the J gene end by 2 bases; junction bases not matched to a gene: 3. From germline, CDR1 is SGHRS and CDR2 YFSETQ. The CDR3 loop reads CASSWTSETYEQYF. CDR3 bases: TGCGCCAGCAGCTGGACTAGCGAGACCTACGAGCAGTACTTC.

This clone was recorded once. The chain has TRBV9 and TRBJ2-5; TRBD2 agrees at 11 bases. Germline V gene lookup returns CDR1 SGDLS and CDR2 YYNGEE. The CDR3 is 16 residues long. Trimming removed 3 bases from V and 5 bases from J; junction bases left unmatched: 9. The CDR3 DNA sequence: TGTGCCAGCAGCGCCACTAGCGGGAGTGCGACGGAGACCCAGTACTTC. Protein: CASSATSGSATETQYF.

The CDR3 here is CATSRDFFVGHDTDTQYF. The CDR3 region has the DNA TGTGCCACCAGCAGAGATTTTTTCGTAGGACACGACACAGATACGCAGTATTTT. The chain joins TRBV15 to TRBJ2-3; possible D gene TRBD1, 5 bases. With 0 bases removed from V and 2 bases from J, the gap between germline ends came to 18 bases. CDR1 is LNHNV and CDR2 is YYDKDF in the germline V gene (reference sequence). The CDR3 consists of 18 residues.

DNA of the CDR3: TGTGCCAGCAGCTTGGGTGGGGCAGGCGGTAATGAAAAACTGTTTTTT. Residues: CASSLGGAGGNEKLFF. The chain carries TRBV5-5 and TRBJ1-4, with D tentatively TRBD1 (5 bases). Trimming took off 0 bases at V and 4 bases at J, with 13 bases between the two ends. Germline V gives CDR1 SGHKS, CDR2 YYEKEE (reference sequence). The CDR3 is 16 amino acids. The entire variable domain, with the rest obtained from reference TRBV5-5 and TRBJ1-4, is as follows: DAGVTQSPTHLIKTRGQQVTLRCSPISGHKSVSWYQQVLGQGPQFIFQYYEKEERGRGNFPDRFSARQFPNYSSELNVNALLLGDSALYLCASSLGGAGGNEKLFFGSGTQLSVL.

In this sample, this clone turned up many times. CDR3 bases: TGTGCCAGCAGTTCTACCTCGGGACTAGCGACAGATACGCAGTATTTT. This gives the protein CASSSTSGLATDTQYF. The genes are TRBV11-3 and TRBJ2-3; 10 nucleotides line up with TRBD2. With V trimmed by 6 bases and J by 3 bases, 9 bases remained unmatched. CDR1 SGHNT and CDR2 YENEEA come from the germline V gene. This CDR3 spans 16 amino acids.

The CDR3 here is CAIRGRAGAGELFF. DNA for the CDR3: TGTGCCATCCGCGGGAGGGCCGGGGCCGGGGAGCTGTTTTTT. The chain couples TRBV6-6 to TRBJ2-2; 9 bases line up with TRBD2. V dropped 10 bases and J dropped 6; count of bases not matched to a gene: 9. This CDR3 has 14 amino acids. CDR1 MNHNY and CDR2 SVGAGI come from the germline V gene (reference sequence).

This clone was counted only a few times. The genes are TRBV6-5 and TRBJ1-4, with 9 nucleotides matching TRBD1. J was trimmed by 7 bases and V by 6 bases; bases with no gene match: 0. The CDR3 extends over 12 amino acids. Germline lookup yields CDR1 MNHEY and CDR2 SVGAGI. The CDR3 bases are TGTGCCAGCAGGGACAGGGGTGAAAAACTGTTTTTT. Its translation: CASRDRGEKLFF.

The J gene is TRBJ1-3, the V gene TRBV2; 8 bases fit TRBD1. The V gene's germline CDR1 is SNHLY and CDR2 FYNNEI. Trimming removed 7 bases from V and 0 bases from J; junction bases left unmatched: 2. The CDR3 sequence is 14 residues long. The DNA of the CDR3 is TGTGCCAGCACCCAGGGGGCCTCTGGAAACACCATATATTTT. It specifies CASTQGASGNTIYF.

V is TRBV6-6 and J is TRBJ2-7; maybe TRBD2 (6 bases). In germline, CDR1 is MNHNY, CDR2 SVGAGI (reference sequence). The ends were cut back, 0 bases at V and 2 bases at J, with 11 bases in the middle. CDR3 length: 15 residues. The CDR3 coding sequence is TGTGCCAGCAGTTACTCGGGGGGTACGGCCTACGAGCAGTACTTC. Its protein product is CASSYSGGTAYEQYF.

The chain employs TRBV4-1 and TRBJ2-1, with 7 bases that match TRBD2. Germline values: CDR1 MGHRA, CDR2 YSYEKL. The length of the CDR3 is 17 residues. V lost 0 bases, J lost 0 bases, and 5 bases stayed unmatched. CDR3 sequence reads: CASSQDRGGGSYNEQFF. As DNA, the CDR3 is TGCGCCAGCAGCCAAGATCGGGGCGGGGGCTCCTACAATGAGCAGTTCTTC.

The rearrangement uses TRBV2 and TRBJ1-2; D ambiguous. CDR3 size: 14 residues. CDR1 and CDR2 from the germline V gene are SNHLY and FYNNEI. The germline V and J ends were trimmed by 4 bases and 6 bases, with 15 bases remaining between them. The CDR3 coding sequence is TGTGCCAGCAGTGTGAGGATCGACTCTCATGGCTACACCTTC. It specifies CASSVRIDSHGYTF.